Presented here are 14 T cell receptor beta chains from one specimen sequenced in a study of early T cells in non-severe SARS-CoV-2 infection. TCRdb fed the 5' RACE reads into MiXCR, producing one record per CDR3 protein. The data contain roughly 52,000 distinct CDR3 sequences, 5.5% to 8% of them singletons. The input for sequencing was whole blood, taken at baseline. Receptor source: an adult who was a healthcare worker with PCR-confirmed SARS-CoV-2 infection or an uninfected control (not recorded which).

This clonotype was seen many times. The genes are TRBV6-5 and TRBJ1-5; 8 nucleotides line up with TRBD1. CDR1 is MNHEY, CDR2 SVGAGI, per germline. The CDR3 length is 13 residues. Losses at the gene ends were 10 bases for V and 6 bases for J; bases not matched to a gene: 8. As DNA, the CDR3 is TGTGCCACCCGACAGGGGAAATCTCAGCCCCAGCATTTT. The encoded protein is CATRQGKSQPQHF.

This clonotype was found many times. The chain couples TRBV18 to TRBJ1-1, with D possibly being TRBD1 (5 bases). The germline V gene encodes CDR1 KGHSH and CDR2 LQKENI. The CDR3 totals 15 residues. Trimming removed 3 bases at V and 4 bases at J, with 15 bases between. This CDR3 is CASSPAGTRGTEAFF. The DNA of the CDR3 is TGTGCCAGCTCACCGGCAGGGACCCGCGGCACTGAAGCTTTCTTT. Filled out from reference TRBV18 and TRBJ1-1, the complete variable domain reads NAGVMQNPRHLVRRRGQEARLRCSPMKGHSHVYWYRQLPEEGLKFMVYLQKENIIDESGMPKERFSAEFPKEGPSILRIQQVVRGDSAAYFCASSPAGTRGTEAFFGQGTRLTVV.

This clonotype was detected many times. Written as DNA, the CDR3 is TGCAGTGCTGGGGACAGTAACTATGGCTACACCTTC. This translates into CSAGDSNYGYTF. This sequence joins TRBV20-1 and TRBJ1-2, with 7 bases identical to TRBD1. Germline V gene lookup returns CDR1 DFQATT and CDR2 SNEGSKA (reference sequence). J gave up 1 base and V 5 bases, and 1 base lay outside the gene matches. The CDR3 consists of 12 residues.

V gene TRBV5-1 combines with J gene TRBJ2-7; 8 bases are shared with TRBD1. CDR3 length: 16 amino acids. The germline V gene has CDR1 SGHRS and CDR2 YFSETQ. Unmatched junction bases numbered 11, after V lost 3 bases and J lost 3 bases. CDR3 bases: TGCGCCAGCAGCTGGAGGCAGGGGGCGACAAGCTACGAGCAGTACTTC. Encoded protein: CASSWRQGATSYEQYF.

This clonotype was detected ten times or more. The V call is TRBV20-1, the J call TRBJ2-1; TRBD2 is a possible D gene (5 bases). The ends were cut back, 0 bases at V and 10 bases at J, with 19 bases in the middle. CDR1 is DFQATT, CDR2 SNEGSKA, per germline (reference sequence). CDR3 length equals 15 residues. The CDR3 reads CSARDYMSGRYEQFF. DNA for the CDR3: TGCAGTGCTAGAGATTATATGAGCGGTCGGTACGAGCAGTTCTTC.

Remarks on this clonotype: This may be a read error, as it is one base from a much larger clone. The rearrangement joins TRBV19 to TRBJ1-2; D possibly corresponds to TRBD1 (6 bases). The CDR3 is 15 residues long. Trimming took 6 bases from V and 6 from J, leaving 20 bases between them. Germline V lookup: CDR1 LNHDA, CDR2 SQIVND (reference sequence). CDR3 in amino acids: CASSPSGARNHGYTF. The CDR3 DNA reads as TGTGCCAGTAGCCCATCAGGGGCTCGAAACCATGGCTACACCTTC.

This clonotype came up many times. The rearrangement joins TRBV7-9 to TRBJ1-1; D remains unclear. This CDR3 comprises 14 residues. The V end lost 1 base, the J end lost 1 base, and 7 bases lay between the germline ends. In germline, CDR1 is SEHNR, CDR2 FQNEAQ (reference sequence). CDR3 loop: CASSLVIPNTEAFF. The CDR3 DNA is TGTGCCAGCAGCTTAGTTATCCCGAACACTGAAGCTTTCTTT. The whole variable domain, remainder taken from reference TRBV7-9 and TRBJ1-1, is DTGVSQNPRHKITKRGQNVTFRCDPISEHNRLYWYRQTLGQGPEFLTYFQNEAQLEKSRLLSDRFSAERPKGSFSTLEIQRTEQGDSAMYLCASSLVIPNTEAFFGQGTRLTVV.

J is TRBJ2-5 and V is TRBV7-2; 9 bases fit TRBD1. V lost 5 bases and J lost 3; bases outside the gene matches: 4. Germline V gene sequence: CDR1 SGHTA, CDR2 FQGNSA. The CDR3 loop spans 14 amino acids. Here the CDR3 reads CASSARTGEETQYF. The CDR3 DNA follows: TGTGCCAGCAGCGCACGGACAGGGGAAGAGACCCAGTACTTC.

This clonotype was detected many times. This chain links TRBV10-3 with TRBJ1-1, with 8 bases fitting TRBD1. V lost 10 bases to trimming and J lost 1 base; unmatched junction nucleotides: 8. The CDR3 covers 14 residues. Per the germline V gene, CDR1 is ENHRY and CDR2 is SYGVKD. CDR3 amino acids: CATSAGTGNTEAFF. CDR3 bases: TGTGCCACTTCGGCCGGGACAGGGAACACTGAAGCTTTCTTT.

In its sample, this clonotype was seen many times. This chain links TRBV7-2 with TRBJ2-7; D not certain. This CDR3 contains 13 residues. Germline lookup yields CDR1 SGHTA and CDR2 FQGNSA. V lost 1 base to trimming and J lost 6 bases, with 10 bases between them. CDR3 coding DNA: TGTGCCAGCAGCTTAGACCCGAGGAGCGAGCAGTACTTC. It yields the protein CASSLDPRSEQYF. Drawing the rest from reference TRBV7-2 and TRBJ2-7, the complete variable domain is GAGVSQSPSNKVTEKGKDVELRCDPISGHTALYWYRQSLGQGLEFLIYFQGNSAPDKSGLPSDRFSAERTGGSVSTLTIQRTQQEDSAVYLCASSLDPRSEQYFGPGTRLTVT.

This clonotype showed up many times. V gene TRBV5-8 combines with J gene TRBJ1-6, with TRBD1 identical over 7 bases. V lost 4 bases to trimming and J lost 0 bases; unmatched junction nucleotides: 22. CDR1 SGHTS and CDR2 YDEGEE come from the germline V gene. The CDR3 is 22 residues long. Here the CDR3 reads CASSPGGSAGQALSSYNSPLHF. The CDR3 DNA sequence: TGTGCCAGCAGCCCGGGAGGGTCGGCTGGACAGGCTCTCAGCTCCTATAATTCACCCCTCCACTTT.

This clonotype has a count of ten or more. The chain recombines TRBV5-1 with TRBJ2-1, with TRBD2 matching 11 bases. V dropped 2 bases and J dropped 0; count of bases not matched to a gene: 1. The germline gives CDR1 SGHRS, CDR2 YFSETQ. This CDR3 has 16 residues. The CDR3 protein is CASSFSGGGSYNEQFF. The CDR3 DNA reads as TGCGCCAGCAGCTTTAGCGGGGGGGGCTCCTACAATGAGCAGTTCTTC.

The V call is TRBV7-9, the J call TRBJ1-2; TRBD1 is a possible D gene (5 bases). The germline V and J ends were trimmed by 5 bases and 7 bases, with 20 bases remaining between them. CDR1 is SEHNR, CDR2 FQNEAQ, per germline (reference sequence). CDR3 length: 15 residues. DNA of the CDR3: TGTGCCAGCAGCCCGCCGGCCCAGGGACGGAGTGGCTACACCTTC. Translating it yields CASSPPAQGRSGYTF.

This clonotype was seen ten or more times. CDR3 sequence: CASSVGHANLGTEAFF. As DNA, the CDR3 is TGTGCCAGCAGCGTAGGACACGCCAACCTAGGCACTGAAGCTTTCTTT. The chain combines TRBV9 with TRBJ1-1; the D is unclear. The germline V gene encodes CDR1 SGDLS and CDR2 YYNGEE. V was trimmed by 0 bases and J by 4 bases, leaving 16 bases between them. This CDR3 has 16 amino acids.